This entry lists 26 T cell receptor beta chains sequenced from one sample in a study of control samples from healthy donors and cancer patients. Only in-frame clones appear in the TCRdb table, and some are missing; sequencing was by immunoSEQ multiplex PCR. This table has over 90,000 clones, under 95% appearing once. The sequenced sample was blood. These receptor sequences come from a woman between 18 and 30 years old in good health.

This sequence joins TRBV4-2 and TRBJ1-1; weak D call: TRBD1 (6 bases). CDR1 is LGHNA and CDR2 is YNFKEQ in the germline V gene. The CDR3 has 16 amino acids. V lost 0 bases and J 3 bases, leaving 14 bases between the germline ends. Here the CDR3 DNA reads TGTGCCAGCAGCCAAGATCTCCAGGGGCGGGACACTGAAGCTTTCTTT. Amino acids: CASSQDLQGRDTEAFF.

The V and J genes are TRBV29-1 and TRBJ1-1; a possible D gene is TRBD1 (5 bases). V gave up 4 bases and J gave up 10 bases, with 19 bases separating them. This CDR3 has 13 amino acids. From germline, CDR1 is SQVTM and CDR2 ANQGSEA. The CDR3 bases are TGCAGCGTTGCCGGGACTGGGGTTGTGGGAGCTTTCTTT. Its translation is CSVAGTGVVGAFF.

CDR3 DNA sequence: TGTGCCACCGGTACAGGAATAGGTGAAAAACTGTTTTTT. It codes for CATGTGIGEKLFF. J is TRBJ1-4 and V is TRBV24-1; the D gene is possibly TRBD1 (5 bases). V lost 9 bases to trimming and J lost 7 bases, with 14 bases between them. The CDR3 is made up of 13 amino acids. Germline CDR1 is KGHDR and CDR2 is SFDVKD.

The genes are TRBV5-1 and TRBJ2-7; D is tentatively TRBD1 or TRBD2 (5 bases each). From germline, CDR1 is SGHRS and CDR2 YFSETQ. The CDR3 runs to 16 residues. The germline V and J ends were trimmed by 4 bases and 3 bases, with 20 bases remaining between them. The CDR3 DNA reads TGCGCCAGCAGCACCGAGGGGCCCTCGACGGGCTACGAGCAGTACTTC. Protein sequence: CASSTEGPSTGYEQYF.

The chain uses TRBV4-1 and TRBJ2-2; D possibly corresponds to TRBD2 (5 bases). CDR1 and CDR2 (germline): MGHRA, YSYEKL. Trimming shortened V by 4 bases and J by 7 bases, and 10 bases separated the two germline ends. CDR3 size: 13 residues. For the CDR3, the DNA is TGCGCCAGCAGCCTGGCTAGCCGCGGGGAGCTGTTTTTT. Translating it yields CASSLASRGELFF.

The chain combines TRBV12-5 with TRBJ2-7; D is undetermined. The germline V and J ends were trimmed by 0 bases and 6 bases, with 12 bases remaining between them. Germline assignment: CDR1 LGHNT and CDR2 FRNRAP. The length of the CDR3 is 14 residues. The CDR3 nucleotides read TGTGCTAGTGGTTTGGTACTTTCTATGGGCGAGCAGTACTTC. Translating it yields CASGLVLSMGEQYF.

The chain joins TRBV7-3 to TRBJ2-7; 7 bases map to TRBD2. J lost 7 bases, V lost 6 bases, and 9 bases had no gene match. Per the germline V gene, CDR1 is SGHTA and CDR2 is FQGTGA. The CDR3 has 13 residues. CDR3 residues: CASSRDYLEEQYF. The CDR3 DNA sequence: TGTGCCAGCAGTCGGGACTATTTAGAGGAGCAGTACTTC. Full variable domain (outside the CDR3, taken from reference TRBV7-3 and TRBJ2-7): GAGVSQTPSNKVTEKGKYVELRCDPISGHTALYWYRQSLGQGPEFLIYFQGTGAADDSGLPNDRFFAVRPEGSVSTLKIQRTERGDSAVYLCASSRDYLEEQYFGPGTRLTVT.

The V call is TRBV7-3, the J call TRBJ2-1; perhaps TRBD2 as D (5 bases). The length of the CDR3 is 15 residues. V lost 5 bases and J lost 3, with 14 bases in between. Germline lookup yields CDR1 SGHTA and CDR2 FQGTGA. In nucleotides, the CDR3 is TGTGCCAGCAGCCACGGGGTTTCGGGCTACAATGAGCAGTTCTTC. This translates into CASSHGVSGYNEQFF.

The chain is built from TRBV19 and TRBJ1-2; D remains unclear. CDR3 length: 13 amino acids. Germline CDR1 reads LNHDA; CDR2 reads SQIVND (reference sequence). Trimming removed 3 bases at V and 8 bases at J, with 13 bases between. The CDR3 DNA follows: TGTGCCAGTAGTATCGACCTTATAAGGGGCTACACCTTC. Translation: CASSIDLIRGYTF.

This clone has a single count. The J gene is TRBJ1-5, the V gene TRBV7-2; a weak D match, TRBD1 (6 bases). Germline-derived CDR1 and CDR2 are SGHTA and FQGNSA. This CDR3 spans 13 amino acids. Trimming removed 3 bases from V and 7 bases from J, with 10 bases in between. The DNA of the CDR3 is TGTGCCAGCAGCTTGACAGGATACCAGCCCCAGCATTTT. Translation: CASSLTGYQPQHF.

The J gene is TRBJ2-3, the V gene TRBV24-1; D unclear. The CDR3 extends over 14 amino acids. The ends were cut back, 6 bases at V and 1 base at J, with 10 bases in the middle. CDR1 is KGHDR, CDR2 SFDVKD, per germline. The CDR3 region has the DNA TGTGCCACCAGTAAGAGGAGCGGCACAGATACGCAGTATTTT. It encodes CATSKRSGTDTQYF.

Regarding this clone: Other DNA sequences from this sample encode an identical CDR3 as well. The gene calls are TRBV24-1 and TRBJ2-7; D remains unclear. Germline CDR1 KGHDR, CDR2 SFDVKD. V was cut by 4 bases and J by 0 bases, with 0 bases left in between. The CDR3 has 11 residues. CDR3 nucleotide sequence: TGTGCCACCAGTGACTCCTACGAGCAGTACTTC. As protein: CATSDSYEQYF.

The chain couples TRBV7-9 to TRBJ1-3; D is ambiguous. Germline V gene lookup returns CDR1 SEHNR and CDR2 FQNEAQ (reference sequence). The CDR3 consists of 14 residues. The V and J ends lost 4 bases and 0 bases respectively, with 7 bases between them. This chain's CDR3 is CASSSSPSGNTIYF. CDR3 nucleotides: TGTGCCAGCAGCTCAAGCCCCTCTGGAAACACCATATATTTT.

This CDR3 reads CASSVGRGLSYGYTF. The CDR3 DNA follows: TGTGCCAGCAGCGTCGGAAGGGGGCTGAGCTATGGCTACACCTTC. The chain is built from TRBV7-6 and TRBJ1-2; the match to TRBD1 covers 7 bases. The CDR3 totals 15 residues. Germline CDR1 is SGHVS and CDR2 is FNYEAQ. Germline trimming cut 5 bases from V and 4 bases from J; bases unmatched to any gene: 10.

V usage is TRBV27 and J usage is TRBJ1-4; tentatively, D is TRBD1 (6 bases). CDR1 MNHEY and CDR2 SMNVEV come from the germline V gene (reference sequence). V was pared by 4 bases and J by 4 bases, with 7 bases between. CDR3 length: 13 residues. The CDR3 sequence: CASSSRGNEKLFF. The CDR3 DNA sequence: TGTGCCAGCAGTTCCAGGGGTAATGAAAAACTGTTTTTT.

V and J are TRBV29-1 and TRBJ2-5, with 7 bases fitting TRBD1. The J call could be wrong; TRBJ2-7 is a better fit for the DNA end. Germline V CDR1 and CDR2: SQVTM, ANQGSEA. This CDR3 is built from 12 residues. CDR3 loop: CSARQGAYEQYF. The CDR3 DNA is TGCAGCGCCAGACAGGGCGCCTACGAGCAGTACTTC.

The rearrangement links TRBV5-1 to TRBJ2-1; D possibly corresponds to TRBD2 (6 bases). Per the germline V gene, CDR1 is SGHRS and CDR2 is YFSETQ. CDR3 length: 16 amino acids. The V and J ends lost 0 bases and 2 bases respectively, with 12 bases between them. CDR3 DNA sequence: TGCGCCAGCAGCTTGGGCGGGGATCATACCTACAATGAGCAGTTCTTC. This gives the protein CASSLGGDHTYNEQFF. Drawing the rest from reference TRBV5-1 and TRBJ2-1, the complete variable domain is KAGVTQTPRYLIKTRGQQVTLSCSPISGHRSVSWYQQTPGQGLQFLFEYFSETQRNKGNFPGRFSGRQFSNSRSEMNVSTLELGDSALYLCASSLGGDHTYNEQFFGPGTRLTVL.

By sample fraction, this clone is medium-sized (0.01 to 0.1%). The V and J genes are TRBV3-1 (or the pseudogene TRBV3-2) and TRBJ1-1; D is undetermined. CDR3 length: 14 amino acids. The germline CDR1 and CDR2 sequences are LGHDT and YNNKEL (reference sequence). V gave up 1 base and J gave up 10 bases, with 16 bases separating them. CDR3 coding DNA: TGTGCCAGCAGCCAAGTAAAGGCAGCACATGGAGCTTTCTTT. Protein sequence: CASSQVKAAHGAFF.

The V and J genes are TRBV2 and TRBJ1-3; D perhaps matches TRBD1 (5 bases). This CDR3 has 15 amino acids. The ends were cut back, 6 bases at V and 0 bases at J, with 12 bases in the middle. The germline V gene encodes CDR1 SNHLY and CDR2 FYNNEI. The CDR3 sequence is CASSGDGYSGNTIYF. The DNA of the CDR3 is TGTGCCAGCAGCGGGGACGGCTACTCTGGAAACACCATATATTTT.

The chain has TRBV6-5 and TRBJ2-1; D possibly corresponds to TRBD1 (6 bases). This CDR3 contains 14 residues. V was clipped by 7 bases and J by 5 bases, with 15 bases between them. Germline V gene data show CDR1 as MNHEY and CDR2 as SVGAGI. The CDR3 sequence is CASNLPPGDNEQFF. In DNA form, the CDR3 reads TGTGCCAGCAACCTCCCCCCAGGGGACAATGAGCAGTTCTTC.

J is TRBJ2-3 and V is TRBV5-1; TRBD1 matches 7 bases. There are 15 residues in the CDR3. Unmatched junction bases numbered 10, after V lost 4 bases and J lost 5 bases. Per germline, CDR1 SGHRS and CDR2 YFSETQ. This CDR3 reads CASSPNRGKGDTQYF. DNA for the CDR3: TGCGCCAGCAGCCCTAACAGGGGTAAGGGAGATACGCAGTATTTT.

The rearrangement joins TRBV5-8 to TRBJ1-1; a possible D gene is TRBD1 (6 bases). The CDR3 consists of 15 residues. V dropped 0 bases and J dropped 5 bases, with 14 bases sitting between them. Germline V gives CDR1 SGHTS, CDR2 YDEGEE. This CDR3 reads CASSLDGRGGTEAFF. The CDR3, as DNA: TGTGCCAGCAGCTTGGACGGCAGGGGTGGGACTGAAGCTTTCTTT.

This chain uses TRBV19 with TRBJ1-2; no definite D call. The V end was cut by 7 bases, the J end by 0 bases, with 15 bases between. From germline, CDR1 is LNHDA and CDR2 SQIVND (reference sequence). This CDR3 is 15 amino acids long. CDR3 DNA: TGTGCCAGTACCTCGGGCGGCATAGCTAACTATGGCTACACCTTC. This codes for CASTSGGIANYGYTF.

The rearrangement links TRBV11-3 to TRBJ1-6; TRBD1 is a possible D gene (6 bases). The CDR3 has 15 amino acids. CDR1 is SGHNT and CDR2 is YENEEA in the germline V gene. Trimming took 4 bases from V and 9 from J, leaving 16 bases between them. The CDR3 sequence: CASSSLGATGSPLHF. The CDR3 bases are TGTGCCAGCAGCTCACTGGGGGCAACAGGTTCACCCCTCCACTTT.

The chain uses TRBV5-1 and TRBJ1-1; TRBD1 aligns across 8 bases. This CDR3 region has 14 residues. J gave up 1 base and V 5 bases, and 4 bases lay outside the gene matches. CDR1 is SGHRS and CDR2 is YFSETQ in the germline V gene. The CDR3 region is CASRPGGANTEAFF. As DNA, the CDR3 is TGCGCCAGCAGGCCAGGGGGCGCGAACACTGAAGCTTTCTTT.

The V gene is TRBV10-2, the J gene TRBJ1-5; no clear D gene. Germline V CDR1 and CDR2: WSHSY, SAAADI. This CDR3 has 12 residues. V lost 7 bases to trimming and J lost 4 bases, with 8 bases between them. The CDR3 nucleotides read TGCGCCAGCATCGAATGGAATCAGCCCCAGCATTTT. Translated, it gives CASIEWNQPQHF.